The source of this T cell receptor beta chain is a study of blood T cell repertoires in COVID-19. Across the study: The study drew acute and convalescent COVID-19 samples from the United States, Italy and Spain. The cDNA or gDNA used as material had been derived from T cells, B-cell-depleted T cells, or PBMCs.

Germline V gene sequence: CDR1 MGHRA, CDR2 YSYEKL. Losses at the gene ends were 0 bases for V and 3 bases for J; bases not matched to a gene: 7. This CDR3 is 17 amino acids long. Generated by immunoSEQ multiplex PCR, the TCRdb table keeps only in-frame clones and is missing some. The repertoire holds 150,000 to 200,000 clones, with 70% to 85% as singletons. Patients in Seattle were enrolled during active infection, then followed longitudinally. The chain recombines TRBV4-1 with TRBJ2-3, with TRBD2 matching 9 bases. The sequenced sample was peripheral blood. This receptor was identified in a man of 80 years or more with COVID-19, enrolled during active disease. In DNA form, the CDR3 reads TGCGCCAGCAGCCAAGATGGACCTAGCGGGGTTACAGATACGCAGTATTTT. Translation gives CASSQDGPSGVTDTQYF.